The source of this T cell receptor beta chain is a study of technical replicates of blood from several donors. The assay was immunoSEQ multiplex PCR, and TCRdb's table has in-frame clones only and misses some. The table shows under 100,000 clones, with roughly 95% occurring only once. CDR1 and CDR2 from the germline V gene are MNHNS and SASEGT. J was trimmed by 5 bases and V by 10 bases; bases with no gene match: 7. The CDR3 length is 15 residues. The V gene is TRBV6-1, the J gene TRBJ2-1, with TRBD2 identical over 14 bases. This sequence originates from a human donor in good health. Specimen: T cells isolated from PBMCs. The CDR3 nucleotides are TGTGCCACCCGACTAGCGGGAGGGAATAACAATGAGCAGTTCTTC. Protein: CATRLAGGNNNEQFF.